The clone carrying this T cell receptor beta chain was seen ten or more times. Its antigen is not known. This entry belongs to a study of breast tumors, draining lymph nodes, adjacent tissues. Points from the study as a whole: Tumor TCR diversity was below lymph nodes but above nontumor tissue. That most tumor T cells come from lymph nodes remained unproven. Luminal-like breast cancer showed significantly higher tumor–nontumor repertoire similarity than basal-like. Data fit most tumor T cells coming from lymph node, expanding in tumor.

MiXCR, run by TCRdb on the multiplex PCR reads, gives a single entry per CDR3 protein. The sample holds some 130,000 distinct CDR3 sequences, 21% seen once. The lymph nodes were axillary draining lymph nodes from breast cancer patients. Germline CDR1 and CDR2: MNHEY and SMNVEV (reference sequence). The trim removed 6 bases at V and 7 bases at J, leaving 7 bases unmatched. The CDR3 contains 14 residues. V usage is TRBV27 and J usage is TRBJ2-7; the match to TRBD2 covers 12 bases. Sequenced input: axillary lymph node tissue. This clonotype was sampled from a female donor with breast cancer. Some clones in this sample may be carry-over from other donors' samples. The DNA of the CDR3 is TGTGCCAGCAGCCCCGGGACTAGCGGGTTGGAGCAGTACTTC. Its translation is CASSPGTSGLEQYF.